This TCR beta chain appears in the sequencing data of a study of cytomegalovirus exposure and HLA in healthy donors listed by TCRdb under 2017. Looking at the study overall: In an earlier analysis of roughly 590 of the donors, 276 Gb of sequence data and 95 million to 130 million unique TCR beta sequences from 180 million or so T cells were reported. In the later analysis, no new phenotypic data were used to find candidate immune exposures; instead, reliance was placed on TCR beta sequences and their occurrence across donors. Across 398 genotyped donors of the cohort, an average of about 240,000 unique TCR beta nucleotide sequences per donor were sequenced, and approximately 19% of those sequences were non-productive. Of the 350 to 400 genotyped donors, 65% to 90% fell in the genetic ancestry cluster associated with self-reported Caucasian donors. HLA typing included class I and class II loci at four-digit resolution. Genome-wide SNP genotypes for about 65% of the 666 donors were used in a later genetic analysis, which treated that subset as a discovery cohort. Alongside the repertoire data, information on donor age, sex, ethnicity and CMV serostatus was compiled. To study patterns of TCR occurrence, a later analysis re-analyzed previously published TCR beta repertoires from 550 to 800 donors and added high-resolution HLA genotyping. The study aimed to test whether cataloging public T cell receptors could reveal signatures of past pathogen exposure. Every discovery cohort repertoire had been produced on one sequencing platform. An early release covering about 600 HLA-typed donors comprised approximately 290 gigabases of sequencing data and tens of millions of unique TCR sequences. In an earlier analysis of several hundred of the donors, high-throughput TCR beta sequencing was used to judge whether each TCR beta V gene segment behaved as functional or pseudogenic. To predict cytomegalovirus infection status, the study combined high-throughput TCR immunosequencing, statistical association of individual TCRs with disease status, and machine learning. A handful of DR-DQ haplotypes were handled as single units for association and clustering because linkage in the cohort was strong. The study profiled the T cell repertoires of approximately 700 subjects by immunosequencing and related them to cytomegalovirus serostatus. Typing coverage differed by locus: A, B, C, DRB1 and DQB1 were typed in about 629-640 donors, DQA1 in about 560, DPA1 in approximately 600, and DPB1 in 472. Besides the first cohort of roughly 640 subjects, a separate validation cohort made up of roughly 120 different subjects was used.

Overall study outcomes, separate from this receptor: A few of the identified cytomegalovirus-associated TCR beta chains were confirmed in vitro to be specific for cytomegalovirus antigens. Because counts were too low, roughly 18 rarely observed V segments, including chromosome 9 orphons, were left out of the earlier analysis of several hundred of the donors. Correlated functional status among segregating V segments might reflect linkage disequilibrium, but an unknown experimental factor could not be ruled out. A further reported finding was that TCR beta sequences accurately predicted the HLA-A and HLA-B alleles for most subjects in the first cohort. The study listed 150 to 200 TCR beta chains as associated with cytomegalovirus. According to a later analysis, most CMV-associated TCR beta chains appeared to be HLA-restricted, and the HLA associations seemed to be driven largely by CMV exposure. Across donors, most TCR sequences were observed very rarely, whereas some public TCRs were present in many individuals. The authors suggested that the approach could potentially be extended to other disease states and immunological phenotypes. Sequencing depth was assumed to be roughly uniform across donors in the presence/absence analyses, though that assumption may not hold. In a later analysis, HLA-associated TCR beta chains showed more clonal expansion and lower generation probabilities than non-associated chains that were equally common. According to a later analysis, TCR association rates differed among HLA loci, with DRB1 alleles showing the most associated TCRs and HLA-C alleles showing the fewest. In a later genetic analysis, a missense DCLRE1C variant was associated with V-gene and J-gene trimming of TCR beta chains, and the association was replicated in an independent cohort. According to a later genetic analysis, donors in an Asian-associated ancestry cluster had fewer N-insertions in productive TCRs than the approximately 700-donor mean. According to a later analysis, parvovirus B19, influenza, CMV and Epstein-Barr virus appeared linked to several top co-occurrence clusters. Broadly in line with IMGT annotations, most TCR beta V segments showed up in productive rearrangements about 87% or about 30% of the time in an earlier analysis of some 590 of the donors. The cohort was sequenced for TCR beta chains only, and without alpha or paired-chain data the features that could be detected were limited. Because HLA typing was unavailable for some donors at each locus, only the typed subset was used in association tests. When HLA alleles, especially DR and DQ, strongly co-occurred, TCR associations were difficult to assign to individual alleles. The classifier was reported to diagnose cytomegalovirus status with high specificity and sensitivity in both the original and validation cohorts. Immune exposure information for the cohort was limited to CMV serostatus. At a false discovery rate of 0.05, a later analysis linked roughly 17,000 TCR beta sequences to specific HLA alleles. The sequencing pipeline was judged likely to have produced a cluster of highly shared sequence variants as a technical artifact.

Of note for this clone: The clone's antigen remains unknown. No per-base quality is available; no much larger clone lies one base away.

Libraries were built with the immunoSEQ multiplex PCR assay. The multiplex PCR relied on a mix of 60 forward primers for TCR Vbeta segments and 13 reverse primers for TCR Jbeta segments. The CDR3 region of rearranged TCR beta genes was amplified from genomic DNA with a multiplex PCR assay. The Illumina HiSeq System was used to sequence the amplified TCR beta libraries as 87-base-pair reads. The authors processed their data as follows. In a later analysis, some 80 million unique TCR beta chains were counted across the 500 to 700 repertoires, and about 9.9 million of these chains were shared by at least two donors. Raw reads were error-corrected and collapsed into unique sequences with a nearest-neighbor algorithm that merged closely related sequences to remove PCR and sequencing errors. Alignment of CDR3 sequences to IMGT reference sequences was used to assign V, D and J gene segments. Each retained sequence needed at least a six-nucleotide match to both a V gene segment and a J gene segment. Rearrangements were classified as productive when the CDR3 lacked stop codons and remained in frame with V and J, and all other rearrangements were classified as non-productive. CDR3 was defined according to IMGT convention as the region running from the second conserved V-encoded cysteine to the conserved J-encoded phenylalanine. Sequences without an unambiguous match to a single V gene segment were excluded from the earlier analysis of over 500 of the donors. An earlier analysis of a few hundred of the donors classified V segments as functional when productive rearrangements were above 56.7% and as segregating when the standard deviation between donors was above 5%. A statistical classification framework was developed to diagnose cytomegalovirus status using the catalog of TCR beta chain sequences. V and J gene assignment, in a later analysis, came from comparing TCR nucleotide sequences with IMGT/GENE-DB human TR gene sequences. In a later analysis, CDR3 sequences and most-parsimonious VDJ recombination scenarios were assigned using the TCRdist pipeline. In a later analysis, each TCR beta chain was defined by its CDR3 amino acid sequence together with its V-gene family, and reads lacking a unique V-gene family were excluded. In a later analysis, around 650 highly shared, low-generation-probability nucleotide sequences were removed to address suspected cross-contamination and a sequencing artifact. For each public chain, a later analysis derived a clonal expansion index from normalized ranks of inferred template counts within each repertoire. In a later analysis, generation probabilities were computed using a VDJ recombination model fitted to out-of-frame rearrangements, and the results were checked against IGoR. In a later analysis, hypergeometric tests were used to score TCR-TCR, TCR-HLA and TCR-CMV co-occurrence, with a repertoire-size bias correction applied to TCR pairs. To estimate false discovery rates, a later analysis permuted the HLA or CMV assignments 20 times. In a later analysis, co-occurring TCRs were grouped using DBSCAN, and TCRdist sequence similarity was added for clustering within HLA-allele-positive subsets. Co-occurrence clustering excluded repertoires with fewer than 30,000 or more than 120,000 public chains, plus five with anomalous nucleotide sharing. TCRdb took this table from immuneACCESS and kept in-frame rearrangements with V and J called. Such tables lack part of the clones; where checked against another copy, unresolved V genes explain under half of the gap, and the rest is unexplained. V and J calls and clone size are as listed in that table; D and trimming were resolved from the DNA. The sample data list around 170,000 clones, and around 80% of these were observed just once. Around 1.9% of the sample belongs to the ten largest clones.

The cohort consisted of hundreds of healthy bone marrow donors. At the time of sampling, all cohort members were nominally healthy, though unrecorded immune exposures were likely present. The donor was CMV seronegative and was included in the group of 352 seronegative cohort members. A peripheral blood sample was provided by each donor, and peripheral blood mononuclear cells were used for TCR beta sequencing. Genomic DNA was extracted from the blood cell samples with the Qiagen DNeasy Blood Extraction Kit. The receptor's source is a woman in her 30s in good health and CMV-seronegative. The sample comprised PBMCs.

The nucleotide sequence reads as follows: TGTGCCAGCACCCCTTATAGCACAGATACGCAGTATTTT. This sequence encodes CASTPYSTDTQYF. The rearranged chain carries TRBV6-5 and TRBJ2-3; the D gene is unclear. The CDR1 and CDR2 encoded by the germline V gene are MNHEY and SVGAGI. V gives up 7 bases and J gives up 0 bases, and the segment between their germline ends measures 8 bases. From cysteine to phenylalanine, the CDR3 is 13 amino acids long. Of all the DNA, just the CDR3 is kept, 39 bases in frame from base 1.